The T cell receptor beta chain described here comes from a study of T cells in narcolepsy. Using immunoSEQ multiplex PCR, the repertoire was profiled, and TCRdb retains in-frame clones only, with some absent. The profile shows about 30,000 clones, approximately 80% of them singletons. In its sample, this clone was seen a few times. The sample consisted of CD45RA- memory CD4+ T cells from PBMCs. The receptor was derived from a human donor with narcolepsy.

CDR3 residues: CASSLAYGTSGQFF. As DNA, the CDR3 is TGTGCCAGCAGCTTGGCCTATGGGACTAGTGGGCAGTTCTTC. V usage is TRBV5-4 and J usage is TRBJ2-1; 8 nucleotides align to TRBD2. This CDR3 comprises 14 residues. The junction had 8 bases not matched to a gene; V was cut back by 0 bases and J by 12 bases. Germline lookup yields CDR1 SGHNT and CDR2 YYREEE (reference sequence).